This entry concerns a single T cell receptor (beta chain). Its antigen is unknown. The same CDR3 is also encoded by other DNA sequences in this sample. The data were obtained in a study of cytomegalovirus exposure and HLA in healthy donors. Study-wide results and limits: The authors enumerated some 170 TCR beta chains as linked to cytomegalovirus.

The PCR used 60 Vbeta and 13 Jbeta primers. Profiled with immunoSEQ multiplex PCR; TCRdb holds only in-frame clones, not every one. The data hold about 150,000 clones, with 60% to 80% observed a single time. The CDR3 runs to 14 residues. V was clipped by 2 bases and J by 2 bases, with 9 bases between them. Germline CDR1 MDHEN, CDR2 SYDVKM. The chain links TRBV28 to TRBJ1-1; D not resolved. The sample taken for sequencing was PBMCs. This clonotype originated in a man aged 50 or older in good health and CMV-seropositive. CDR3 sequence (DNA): TGTGCCAGCAGTTTACCCTCACTCAACACTGAAGCTTTCTTT. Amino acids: CASSLPSLNTEAFF.